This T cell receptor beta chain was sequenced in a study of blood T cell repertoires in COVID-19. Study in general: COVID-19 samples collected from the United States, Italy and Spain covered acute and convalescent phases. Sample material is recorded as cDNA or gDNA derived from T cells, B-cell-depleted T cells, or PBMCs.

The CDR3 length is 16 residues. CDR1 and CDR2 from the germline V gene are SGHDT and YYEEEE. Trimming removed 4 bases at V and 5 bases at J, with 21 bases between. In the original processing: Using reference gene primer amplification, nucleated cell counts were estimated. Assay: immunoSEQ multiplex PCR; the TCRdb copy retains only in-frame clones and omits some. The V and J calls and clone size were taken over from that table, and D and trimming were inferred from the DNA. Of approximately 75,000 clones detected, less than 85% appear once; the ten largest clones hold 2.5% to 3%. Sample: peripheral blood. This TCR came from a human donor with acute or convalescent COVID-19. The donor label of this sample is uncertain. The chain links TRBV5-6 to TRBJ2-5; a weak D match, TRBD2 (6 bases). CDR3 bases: TGTGCCAGCAGCCCGACCAAGGGACTCCCAGCGGAGACCCAGTACTTC. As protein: CASSPTKGLPAETQYF. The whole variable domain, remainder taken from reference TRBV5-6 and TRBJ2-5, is DAGVTQSPTHLIKTRGQQVTLRCSPKSGHDTVSWYQQALGQGPQFIFQYYEEEERQRGNFPDRFSGHQFPNYSSELNVNALLLGDSALYLCASSPTKGLPAETQYFGPGTRLLVL.